One and the same sample provided the 32 T cell receptor beta chains below, sequenced in a study of shared clonotypes between healthy human individuals (dated by TCRdb to the early 2020s). Library preparation was by the immunoSEQ multiplex PCR assay. TCRdb limited this immuneACCESS table to in-frame rearrangements with V and J called. A share of clones is missing; checked studies link under half to unresolved V genes, and the rest is unexplained. For this sample the table gives over 2 million clones, of which over 85% were detected only once. Jointly, the top ten make up 0.13% of the sample. Sequenced input: naive CD4+ T cells sorted from blood. The cell subset or site label, read with the paper, signifies: CD45RA+ positively selected. Receptors were obtained from a young man in good health.

The CDR3 spells CASSVQAGGETQYF. The CDR3 DNA reads TGTGCCAGCAGCGTACAAGCGGGGGGCGAGACCCAGTACTTC. The J gene is TRBJ2-5, the V gene TRBV9, with 9 bases aligning to TRBD2. The CDR3 spans 14 residues. The V gene end was trimmed by 1 base and the J gene end by 5 bases; junction bases not matched to a gene: 3. Germline-derived CDR1 and CDR2 are SGDLS and YYNGEE.

This clone was detected once. This chain connects TRBV18 to TRBJ1-2, with 7 bases that match TRBD1. This CDR3 has 15 residues. V lost 3 bases, J lost 5 bases, and 9 bases stayed unmatched. Germline V lookup: CDR1 KGHSH, CDR2 LQKENI. CDR3 protein: CASSPLIGTDYGYTF. The CDR3 nucleotides read TGTGCCAGCTCACCTCTTATCGGGACAGATTATGGCTACACCTTC.

The gene calls are TRBV30 and TRBJ1-2; no clear D. Germline-derived CDR1 and CDR2 are GTSNPN and SVGIG (reference sequence). Trimming left V 3 bases short and J 3 bases short, with 14 bases between. The CDR3 runs 14 residues. In nucleotides, the CDR3 is TGTGCCTGGAGATCCGGGCCAGAATACTATGGCTACACCTTC. Translating gives CAWRSGPEYYGYTF.

The chain combines TRBV6-1 with TRBJ1-1, with D unresolved. Germline V CDR1 and CDR2: MNHNS, SASEGT. V was clipped by 2 bases and J by 5 bases, with 6 bases between them. The CDR3 loop spans 12 amino acids. The CDR3 coding sequence is TGTGCCAGCAGTGAATTCAGGACTGAAGCTTTCTTT. Its protein product is CASSEFRTEAFF.

Notes on this clone: Other DNA sequences in the sample encode the same CDR3. The chain links TRBV5-1 to TRBJ1-4; D remains ambiguous. The V gene's germline CDR1 is SGHRS and CDR2 YFSETQ. The ends were cut back, 0 bases at V and 2 bases at J, with 8 bases in the middle. The CDR3 has 15 residues. The chain's CDR3 is CASSLEGGTNEKLFF. CDR3 DNA sequence: TGCGCCAGCAGCTTGGAGGGCGGTACTAATGAAAAACTGTTTTTT.

The rearrangement uses TRBV2 and TRBJ2-4; D remains ambiguous. Germline V gene data show CDR1 as SNHLY and CDR2 as FYNNEI. This CDR3 is 16 amino acids long. The V and J ends lost 7 bases and 0 bases respectively, with 16 bases between them. The CDR3 DNA reads TGTGCCAGCACCCCAAACAGACAATTAGCCAAAAACATTCAGTACTTC. This gives the protein CASTPNRQLAKNIQYF.

The chain recombines TRBV7-9 with TRBJ1-6; TRBD1 is a possible D gene (5 bases). Germline V gene data show CDR1 as SEHNR and CDR2 as FQNEAQ (reference sequence). This CDR3 is built from 16 residues. Deletions cut 5 bases from V and 7 bases from J, with 18 bases between. DNA of the CDR3: TGTGCCAGCAGCATTGGGACCGTCGTACCGAATTCACCCCTCCACTTT. It yields the protein CASSIGTVVPNSPLHF. Based on the CDR3 plus reference TRBV7-9 and TRBJ1-6, the full variable domain is DTGVSQNPRHKITKRGQNVTFRCDPISEHNRLYWYRQTLGQGPEFLTYFQNEAQLEKSRLLSDRFSAERPKGSFSTLEIQRTEQGDSAMYLCASSIGTVVPNSPLHFGNGTRLTVT.

The chain carries TRBV7-3 and TRBJ2-3; tentatively, D is TRBD1 (5 bases). Trimming shortened V by 5 bases and J by 5 bases, and 14 bases separated the two germline ends. Germline V lookup: CDR1 SGHTA, CDR2 FQGTGA. The length of the CDR3 is 14 residues. CDR3 sequence (DNA): TGTGCCAGCAGCCCGTTAGGGGTGGGAGATACGCAGTATTTT. Amino acids: CASSPLGVGDTQYF. The whole variable domain, filled in from reference TRBV7-3 and TRBJ2-3, reads GAGVSQTPSNKVTEKGKYVELRCDPISGHTALYWYRQSLGQGPEFLIYFQGTGAADDSGLPNDRFFAVRPEGSVSTLKIQRTERGDSAVYLCASSPLGVGDTQYFGPGTRLTVL.

This sequence joins TRBV28 and TRBJ1-5; D not certain. The CDR3 consists of 16 residues. The germline gives CDR1 MDHEN, CDR2 SYDVKM. With 5 bases removed from V and 0 bases from J, the gap between germline ends came to 14 bases. DNA of the CDR3: TGTGCCAGCAGTCTTGGAGGATCTTATAGCAATCAGCCCCAGCATTTT. Its translation is CASSLGGSYSNQPQHF.

As concerns this clone: Additional DNA sequences in this sample encode the identical CDR3. The chain links TRBV18 to TRBJ2-2; D gene unclear. V gave up 1 base and J gave up 1 base, with 7 bases separating them. Per the germline V gene, CDR1 is KGHSH and CDR2 is LQKENI. The CDR3 has 15 amino acids. The CDR3: CASSPRTVNTGELFF. The CDR3 region has the DNA TGTGCCAGCTCACCACGGACGGTGAACACCGGGGAGCTGTTTTTT.

J is TRBJ2-1 and V is TRBV11-2, with a weak D call TRBD2 (5 bases). This CDR3 contains 18 residues. CDR1 and CDR2 (germline): SGHAT, FQNNGV. The V end was cut by 1 base, the J end by 5 bases, with 21 bases between. The CDR3 loop is CASSLGRSGLASHNEQFF. CDR3 nucleotide sequence: TGTGCCAGCAGCTTAGGGAGGTCTGGGCTCGCCAGCCACAATGAGCAGTTCTTC.

A note on this clone: The identical CDR3 is also encoded by other nucleotide sequences in the sample. The rearrangement joins TRBV10-1 to TRBJ2-3; D remains ambiguous. Germline lookup yields CDR1 WNHNN and CDR2 SYGVQD (reference sequence). V gave up 4 bases and J gave up 1 base, with 3 bases separating them. This CDR3 is built from 12 residues. This CDR3 reads CASSGGTDTQYF. CDR3 nucleotide sequence: TGCGCCAGCAGTGGGGGCACAGATACGCAGTATTTT.

The J gene is TRBJ2-3, the V gene TRBV11-2, with D maybe TRBD1 (6 bases). The CDR3 length is 15 residues. The V and J ends lost 5 bases and 0 bases respectively, with 12 bases between them. Germline V gene sequence: CDR1 SGHAT, CDR2 FQNNGV. The CDR3 reads CASSTDRWSTDTQYF. Here the CDR3 DNA reads TGTGCCAGCAGCACCGACAGGTGGAGCACAGATACGCAGTATTTT.

The chain uses TRBV18 and TRBJ1-3; the D is unclear. CDR3 length: 19 amino acids. V lost 1 base and J lost 3, with 22 bases in between. Germline assignment: CDR1 KGHSH and CDR2 LQKENI. In DNA form, the CDR3 reads TGTGCCAGCTCACCACTGTCTGCACCGTCTGCGGGTGGTGGAAACACCATATATTTT. Residues: CASSPLSAPSAGGGNTIYF. Combining the CDR3 with reference TRBV18 and TRBJ1-3 gives the whole variable domain NAGVMQNPRHLVRRRGQEARLRCSPMKGHSHVYWYRQLPEEGLKFMVYLQKENIIDESGMPKERFSAEFPKEGPSILRIQQVVRGDSAAYFCASSPLSAPSAGGGNTIYFGEGSWLTVV.

This chain uses TRBV19 with TRBJ1-1; D is unclear. With 2 bases removed from V and 0 bases from J, the gap between germline ends came to 13 bases. The CDR3 sequence is 16 residues long. The germline gives CDR1 LNHDA, CDR2 SQIVND (reference sequence). The CDR3 DNA is TGTGCCAGTAGTATAAATAACGGGCAGCTGAACACTGAAGCTTTCTTT. Translating gives CASSINNGQLNTEAFF.

The chain joins TRBV2 to TRBJ2-7; either TRBD1 or TRBD2 may supply D (6 bases each). The CDR3 extends over 13 amino acids. V was trimmed by 7 bases and J by 2 bases, leaving 12 bases between them. The germline V gene encodes CDR1 SNHLY and CDR2 FYNNEI. This chain's CDR3 is CASTKGGTYEQYF. The DNA for the CDR3 is TGTGCCAGCACTAAGGGGGGCACCTACGAGCAGTACTTC.

The V and J genes are TRBV4-3 and TRBJ1-4; no definite D call. The CDR3 spans 15 residues. Trimming took 1 base from V and 5 from J, leaving 11 bases between them. Germline CDR1 reads LGHNA; CDR2 reads YSLEER. The CDR3 region is CASSQGVVENEKLFF. CDR3 sequence (DNA): TGCGCCAGCAGCCAAGGCGTAGTAGAAAATGAAAAACTGTTTTTT.

The chain recombines TRBV2 with TRBJ1-1, with a tentative D call TRBD1 (6 bases). The V and J ends lost 6 bases and 11 bases respectively, with 16 bases between them. Germline-derived CDR1 and CDR2 are SNHLY and FYNNEI. The CDR3 is 12 residues long. CDR3 region: CASSRRQALAFF. CDR3 nucleotides: TGTGCCAGCAGCCGCCGACAGGCTTTGGCTTTCTTT. The full variable domain, in which reference TRBV2 and TRBJ1-1 provide the parts outside the CDR3, is EPEVTQTPSHQVTQMGQEVILRCVPISNHLYFYWYRQILGQKVEFLVSFYNNEISEKSEIFDDQFSVERPDGSNFTLKIRSTKLEDSAMYFCASSRRQALAFFGQGTRLTVV.

The chain links TRBV7-2 to TRBJ2-5; D tentatively reads TRBD1 or TRBD2 (6 bases each). Trimming took 7 bases from V and 5 from J, leaving 11 bases between them. Germline CDR1 is SGHTA and CDR2 is FQGNSA. The CDR3 runs 12 residues. CDR3 DNA sequence: TGTGCCAGCACCGGGGGCTGGGAGACCCAGTACTTC. Translation gives CASTGGWETQYF.

The rearrangement joins TRBV25-1 to TRBJ2-7, with TRBD1 identical over 9 bases. Losses at the gene ends were 7 bases for V and 3 bases for J; bases not matched to a gene: 7. This CDR3 comprises 14 residues. Germline V gene lookup returns CDR1 MGHDK and CDR2 SYGVNS. Written as DNA, the CDR3 is TGTGCCAGCAAGATACGGGACAGGGTCTACGAGCAGTACTTC. Translated: CASKIRDRVYEQYF.

The chain joins TRBV7-9 to TRBJ2-2; 9 bases are a match to TRBD2. This CDR3 spans 16 amino acids. The V gene end was trimmed by 5 bases and the J gene end by 6 bases; junction bases not matched to a gene: 10. Germline CDR1 is SEHNR and CDR2 is FQNEAQ (reference sequence). This CDR3 is CASSRSGGLAPGELFF. Here the CDR3 DNA reads TGTGCCAGCAGCCGGAGCGGGGGACTAGCTCCCGGGGAGCTGTTTTTT.

V and J are TRBV6-1 and TRBJ1-1, with D tentatively TRBD1 (5 bases). The CDR3 is made up of 14 amino acids. Germline CDR1 is MNHNS and CDR2 is SASEGT. The V end was cut by 3 bases, the J end by 3 bases, with 11 bases between. The DNA of the CDR3 is TGTGCCAGCAGTGAGCGACAAGGGGACACTGAAGCTTTCTTT. Translation: CASSERQGDTEAFF.

This chain links TRBV4-3 with TRBJ1-2; D unclear. Germline values: CDR1 LGHNA, CDR2 YSLEER. Trimming took 0 bases from V and 6 from J, leaving 11 bases between them. The CDR3 is 14 residues long. CDR3 protein: CASSQEGLPNGYTF. The CDR3 DNA follows: TGCGCCAGCAGCCAAGAAGGGCTGCCCAATGGCTACACCTTC.

The rearrangement joins TRBV11-3 to TRBJ2-7; D is ambiguous. Germline V gene data show CDR1 as SGHNT and CDR2 as YENEEA. V was shortened by 3 bases and J by 7 bases, with 10 bases between the two germline ends. This CDR3 comprises 12 residues. The CDR3 bases are TGTGCCAGCAGCTTGATGAGTGGAGAGCAGTACTTC. This gives the protein CASSLMSGEQYF. The full variable domain, its missing parts supplied by reference TRBV11-3 and TRBJ2-7, is EAGVVQSPRYKIIEKKQPVAFWCNPISGHNTLYWYLQNLGQGPELLIRYENEEAVDDSQLPKDRFSAERLKGVDSTLKIQPAELGDSAVYLCASSLMSGEQYFGPGTRLTVT.

The V gene is TRBV11-2, the J gene TRBJ2-2; D might be TRBD2 (6 bases). CDR1 and CDR2 (germline): SGHAT, FQNNGV. This CDR3 has 19 residues. Trimming left V 3 bases short and J 0 bases short, with 20 bases between. The CDR3 region is CASSFSDLGGKSNTGELFF. The DNA for the CDR3 is TGTGCCAGCAGCTTTTCCGATTTGGGGGGTAAATCGAACACCGGGGAGCTGTTTTTT.

The rearrangement links TRBV10-3 to TRBJ2-2; TRBD2 matches 10 bases. The CDR3 totals 15 residues. The germline V gene has CDR1 ENHRY and CDR2 SYGVKD. The V gene end was trimmed by 10 bases and the J gene end by 4 bases; junction bases not matched to a gene: 9. In DNA form, the CDR3 reads TGTGCCAGCTCCAGCGGGAGGGCCAGCACCGGGGAGCTGTTTTTT. This translates into CASSSGRASTGELFF.

The CDR3 coding sequence is TGTGCCAGCAGCTTTTCCACAGTTTCTACCTACGAGCAGTACTTC. Its protein is CASSFSTVSTYEQYF. V usage is TRBV5-6 and J usage is TRBJ2-7; D is undetermined. The CDR3 contains 15 residues. Germline V gives CDR1 SGHDT, CDR2 YYEEEE. Trimming pared 2 bases from V and 2 bases from J, leaving 14 bases between.

The chain's CDR3 is CASSAGRSTDTQYF. In DNA, the CDR3 is TGTGCCAGCAGCGCCGGGCGGAGCACAGATACGCAGTATTTT. This rearrangement joins TRBV9 to TRBJ2-3; D is uncertain. CDR3 length equals 14 residues. Germline V gene data show CDR1 as SGDLS and CDR2 as YYNGEE. Deletions cut 3 bases from V and 0 bases from J, with 8 bases between.

V and J are TRBV14 and TRBJ2-7; D is undetermined. Germline CDR1 is SGHDN and CDR2 is FVKESK. The CDR3 is 13 amino acids. V was clipped by 4 bases and J by 7 bases, with 14 bases between them. The CDR3 bases are TGTGCCAGCAGCCCCGGCCGGGTTGGGGAGCAGTACTTC. Its protein product is CASSPGRVGEQYF.

This clone was counted ten times or more. The chain is built from TRBV18 and TRBJ2-5, with D perhaps matching TRBD2 (6 bases). The germline CDR1 and CDR2 sequences are KGHSH and LQKENI. V lost 5 bases and J lost 1, with 11 bases in between. This CDR3 has 14 residues. CDR3 amino acids: CASSSNGGQETQYF. As DNA, the CDR3 is TGTGCCAGCTCATCAAACGGGGGCCAAGAGACCCAGTACTTC.

This clone has a single count. The chain links TRBV11-2 to TRBJ1-3, with a tentative D call TRBD1 (5 bases). Germline assignment: CDR1 SGHAT and CDR2 FQNNGV. Trimming shortened V by 3 bases and J by 1 base, and 10 bases separated the two germline ends. The CDR3 contains 15 residues. The CDR3 spells CASSLRDRSGNTIYF. The DNA for the CDR3 is TGTGCCAGCAGCTTGCGTGACAGATCTGGAAACACCATATATTTT.

The chain employs TRBV5-1 and TRBJ1-5, with 7 positions matching TRBD1. The CDR3 is 17 amino acids. Unmatched junction bases numbered 8, after V lost 0 bases and J lost 2 bases. CDR1 is SGHRS and CDR2 is YFSETQ in the germline V gene. DNA for the CDR3: TGCGCCAGCAGCTTGGGAGAGACAGGGATCGGCAATCAGCCCCAGCATTTT. Residues: CASSLGETGIGNQPQHF.